A single sample is the source of the 22 T cell receptor beta chains below, sequenced in a study of T cell responses to AZD1222 COVID-19 vaccine. Assay used: immunoSEQ multiplex PCR; TCRdb lists only in-frame clones, some missing. Seen here are around 120,000 clones, about 91% observed once, and the top ten hold 4% to 6%. The specimen comprised peripheral blood, sampled on day 0 of AZD1222 vaccination. The receptors come from an adult in good health.

This clone was observed a handful of times. The chain is built from TRBV5-3 and TRBJ2-3; the D gene is possibly TRBD1 (5 bases). TRBV5-3 is filed as an ORF, its function uncertain. Trimming removed 0 bases from V and 7 bases from J, with 18 bases in between. CDR3 length: 16 residues. The CDR3 nucleotides are TGTGCCAGAAGCTTGGTTCTCAAGCGTCACAGGCATACGCAGTATTTT. Amino acid sequence: CARSLVLKRHRHTQYF.

This chain connects TRBV2 to TRBJ1-5, with no clear D. V was shortened by 6 bases and J by 2 bases, with 14 bases between the two germline ends. The germline CDR1 and CDR2 sequences are SNHLY and FYNNEI. The CDR3 is made up of 15 amino acids. CDR3 nucleotide sequence: TGTGCCAGCAGCCCGCCTCCAGACGGCAATCAGCCCCAGCATTTT. As protein: CASSPPPDGNQPQHF.

This chain links TRBV4-3 with TRBJ2-3; perhaps TRBD2 as D (5 bases). The V end lost 8 bases, the J end lost 0 bases, and 9 bases lay between the germline ends. Germline lookup yields CDR1 LGHNA and CDR2 YSLEER. This CDR3 comprises 13 residues. The CDR3 loop is CASGAASTDTQYF. The DNA for the CDR3 is TGCGCCAGCGGAGCGGCTAGCACAGATACGCAGTATTTT.

CDR3 in DNA: TGCGCCAGCAGCCAAGATCTTGGGATTAATACGGGCTACACCTTC. It specifies CASSQDLGINTGYTF. The rearrangement uses TRBV4-3 and TRBJ1-2; D unresolved. Germline CDR1 LGHNA, CDR2 YSLEER. The CDR3 extends over 15 amino acids. The ends were cut back, 0 bases at V and 8 bases at J, with 16 bases in the middle.

The chain uses TRBV6-2 or TRBV6-3 and TRBJ1-5; maybe TRBD1 (5 bases). Trimming shortened V by 2 bases and J by 0 bases, and 8 bases separated the two germline ends. The CDR3 spans 15 residues. Germline values: CDR1 MNHEY, CDR2 SVGEGT. The DNA of the CDR3 is TGTGCCAGCAGTTACGGGGGTAATAGCAATCAGCCCCAGCATTTT. This codes for CASSYGGNSNQPQHF.

The J gene is TRBJ1-1, the V gene TRBV5-4, with TRBD1 matching over 7 bases. This CDR3 is 14 amino acids long. Germline V gene lookup returns CDR1 SGHNT and CDR2 YYREEE (reference sequence). V was pared by 5 bases and J by 1 base, with 5 bases of the junction left unmatched. CDR3 amino acids: CASRTTGKNTEAFF. The CDR3, as DNA: TGTGCCAGCAGGACGACAGGGAAGAACACTGAAGCTTTCTTT.

The V and J genes are TRBV19 and TRBJ2-4; TRBD2 aligns across 10 bases. With V trimmed by 4 bases and J by 6 bases, 9 bases remained unmatched. This CDR3 spans 16 amino acids. CDR1 and CDR2 from the germline V gene are LNHDA and SQIVND (reference sequence). The CDR3 bases are TGTGCCAGTAGTACTAGCGGGGGCGGGGTATTAAACATTCAGTACTTC. Protein sequence: CASSTSGGGVLNIQYF.

This chain's CDR3 is CAISQSSGSVSYEQYF. The CDR3 DNA reads TGTGCCATCAGTCAGAGTAGCGGATCTGTATCCTACGAGCAGTACTTC. The chain links TRBV10-3 to TRBJ2-7; weak D call: TRBD2 (6 bases). Germline V lookup: CDR1 ENHRY, CDR2 SYGVKD. The V end was cut by 5 bases, the J end by 1 base, with 18 bases between. The CDR3 covers 16 residues.

The V call is TRBV19, the J call TRBJ1-3; D is unclear. V shed 3 bases and J shed 0 bases, with 15 bases lying between them. This CDR3 contains 17 residues. Germline CDR1 reads LNHDA; CDR2 reads SQIVND (reference sequence). DNA for the CDR3: TGTGCCAGTAGTATCCTGGGATCTGTGAGCTCTGGAAACACCATATATTTT. Encoded protein: CASSILGSVSSGNTIYF.

This rearrangement joins TRBV6-5 to TRBJ1-3; 8 bases line up with TRBD1. V gave up 10 bases and J gave up 5 bases; unmatched junction bases: 10. This CDR3 comprises 14 residues. Germline CDR1 reads MNHEY; CDR2 reads SVGAGI. Written as DNA, the CDR3 is TGTGCCATCACTGGAGGACAGGGACGAAACACCATATATTTT. This gives the protein CAITGGQGRNTIYF.

The V call is TRBV29-1, the J call TRBJ1-2; D is undetermined. Trimming cost V 0 bases and J 4 bases, with 27 bases left between them. CDR1 and CDR2 (germline): SQVTM, ANQGSEA. The CDR3 contains 19 residues. The CDR3 DNA follows: TGCAGCGTTGAAGATCTCTCGGGGATGACCAGTTGGGCTAGCTATGGCTACACCTTC. Protein sequence: CSVEDLSGMTSWASYGYTF.

This chain connects TRBV12-5 to TRBJ2-2, with unresolved D. Germline CDR1 and CDR2: LGHNT and FRNRAP. V was clipped by 4 bases and J by 0 bases, with 9 bases between them. The CDR3 runs to 15 residues. The CDR3 here is CASGSLTANTGELFF. The DNA of the CDR3 is TGTGCTAGTGGTTCCCTAACGGCGAACACCGGGGAGCTGTTTTTT.

The CDR3 DNA reads as TGTGCCAGCTCACCTTCCACAGGGGCGCAAAATTCACCCCTCCACTTT. This sequence encodes CASSPSTGAQNSPLHF. The chain employs TRBV18 and TRBJ1-6; TRBD1 aligns across 7 bases. This CDR3 comprises 16 residues. CDR1 KGHSH and CDR2 LQKENI come from the germline V gene. J gave up 7 bases and V 3 bases, and 9 bases lay outside the gene matches.

This chain joins TRBV7-8 and TRBJ1-3, with D possibly matching TRBD1 (5 bases). V was cut by 5 bases and J by 3 bases, with 8 bases left in between. Germline lookup yields CDR1 SGHVS and CDR2 FQNEAQ. The CDR3 runs to 13 residues. In DNA form, the CDR3 reads TGTGCCAGCAGCCGGGACTTTGGAAACACCATATATTTT. The encoded protein is CASSRDFGNTIYF.

The genes are TRBV29-1 and TRBJ1-5, with D possibly being TRBD1 (5 bases). CDR1 is SQVTM, CDR2 ANQGSEA, per germline. The CDR3 extends over 13 amino acids. The CDR3 reads CRRGGDSNQPQHF. The CDR3 coding sequence is TGCCGCCGGGGGGGGGATAGCAATCAGCCCCAGCATTTT.

This clone was recorded once. The rearrangement uses TRBV19 and TRBJ1-4; 9 nucleotides line up with TRBD1. This CDR3 has 14 residues. J was trimmed by 8 bases and V by 4 bases; bases with no gene match: 5. Germline lookup yields CDR1 LNHDA and CDR2 SQIVND (reference sequence). This chain's CDR3 is CASSNRGLREKLFF. CDR3 nucleotide sequence: TGTGCCAGTAGTAACAGGGGGCTTAGGGAAAAACTGTTTTTT.

The chain combines TRBV7-3 with TRBJ2-7, with a weak D call TRBD2 (6 bases). V was trimmed by 7 bases and J by 4 bases, leaving 11 bases between them. From germline, CDR1 is SGHTA and CDR2 FQGTGA. The CDR3 totals 12 residues. The CDR3 region is CASIPGEYEQYF. As DNA, the CDR3 is TGTGCCAGCATCCCGGGGGAATACGAGCAGTACTTC.

V gene TRBV29-1 combines with J gene TRBJ1-3; D remains ambiguous. This CDR3 is built from 13 residues. V lost 4 bases and J lost 6, with 13 bases in between. From germline, CDR1 is SQVTM and CDR2 ANQGSEA. This CDR3 reads CSVAGRAENTIYF. The DNA for the CDR3 is TGCAGCGTTGCTGGGAGGGCGGAAAACACCATATATTTT.

V gene TRBV7-9 combines with J gene TRBJ2-2; weak D call: TRBD1 (6 bases). V was clipped by 0 bases and J by 7 bases, with 12 bases between them. Germline V gives CDR1 SEHNR, CDR2 FQNEAQ (reference sequence). CDR3 length: 15 amino acids. The CDR3 protein is CASSLAPGEHGELFF. Here the CDR3 DNA reads TGTGCCAGCAGCTTAGCGCCAGGGGAACACGGGGAGCTGTTTTTT.

The genes are TRBV6-5 and TRBJ1-2; maybe TRBD1 (6 bases). In germline, CDR1 is MNHEY, CDR2 SVGAGI. Trimming stripped 6 bases from V and 0 bases from J, with 11 bases between. This CDR3 spans 14 amino acids. The CDR3 sequence: CASRPTGSNYGYTF. The CDR3, as DNA: TGTGCCAGCAGGCCGACAGGTTCTAACTATGGCTACACCTTC.

The chain joins TRBV28 to TRBJ2-1; D not resolved. The ends were cut back, 2 bases at V and 8 bases at J, with 4 bases in the middle. CDR3 length: 11 amino acids. Germline CDR1 reads MDHEN; CDR2 reads SYDVKM. The CDR3 sequence: CASSLSYEQFF. The CDR3 nucleotides read TGTGCCAGCAGTTTAAGCTATGAGCAGTTCTTC.

V usage is TRBV11-2 and J usage is TRBJ1-5, with D unresolved. The CDR3 runs 13 residues. Germline V CDR1 and CDR2: SGHAT, FQNNGV. V was pared by 2 bases and J by 6 bases, with 8 bases between. The CDR3 here is CASSLQEGQPQHF. The DNA of the CDR3 is TGTGCCAGCAGCTTACAGGAGGGTCAGCCCCAGCATTTT.